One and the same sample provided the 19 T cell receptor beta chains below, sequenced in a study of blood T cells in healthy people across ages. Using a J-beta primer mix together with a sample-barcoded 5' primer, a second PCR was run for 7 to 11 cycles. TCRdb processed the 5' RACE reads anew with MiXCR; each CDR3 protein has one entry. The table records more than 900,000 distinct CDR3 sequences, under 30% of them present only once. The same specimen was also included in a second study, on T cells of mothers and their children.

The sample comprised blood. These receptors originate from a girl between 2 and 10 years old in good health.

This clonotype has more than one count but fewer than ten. CDR3: CSASGWSTDTQYF. CDR3 in DNA: TGCAGTGCTAGCGGATGGAGCACAGATACGCAGTATTTT. The gene calls are TRBV20-1 and TRBJ2-3; D unclear. CDR1 DFQATT and CDR2 SNEGSKA come from the germline V gene (reference sequence). CDR3 length: 13 amino acids. The germline V and J ends were trimmed by 3 bases and 0 bases, with 7 bases remaining between them.

CDR3 sequence: CASSLEAGGGNEQFF. The CDR3 region has the DNA TGTGCCAGCAGCTTAGAAGCGGGGGGTGGTAATGAGCAGTTCTTC. This rearrangement joins TRBV11-2 to TRBJ2-5; 9 bases match TRBD2. The J call may not be correct, given that the DNA end is closer to TRBJ2-1. CDR3 length: 15 residues. The germline V gene has CDR1 SGHAT and CDR2 FQNNGV.

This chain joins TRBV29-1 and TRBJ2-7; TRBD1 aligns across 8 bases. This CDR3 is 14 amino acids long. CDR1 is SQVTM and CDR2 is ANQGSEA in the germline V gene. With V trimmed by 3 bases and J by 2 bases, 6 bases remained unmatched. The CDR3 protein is CSVEGTGSTYEQYF. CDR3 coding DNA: TGCAGCGTTGAGGGGACAGGTTCTACCTACGAGCAGTACTTC.

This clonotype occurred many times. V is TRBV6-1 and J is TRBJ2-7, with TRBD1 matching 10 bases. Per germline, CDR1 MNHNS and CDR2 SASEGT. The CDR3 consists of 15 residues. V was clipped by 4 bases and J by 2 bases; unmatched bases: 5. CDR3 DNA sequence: TGTGCCAGCAGTGCCACAGGGACAGGGGCCTACGAGCAGTACTTC. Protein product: CASSATGTGAYEQYF.

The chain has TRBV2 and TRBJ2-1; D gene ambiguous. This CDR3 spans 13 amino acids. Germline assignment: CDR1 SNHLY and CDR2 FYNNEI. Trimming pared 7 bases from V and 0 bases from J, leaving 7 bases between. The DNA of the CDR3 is TGTGCCAGCATTAAGCCCTCCTACAATGAGCAGTTCTTC. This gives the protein CASIKPSYNEQFF.

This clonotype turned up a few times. CDR3 residues: CASSNLVPGLATYNEQFF. The CDR3 DNA is TGTGCCAGCAGCAACCTCGTCCCGGGACTAGCGACCTACAATGAGCAGTTCTTC. The chain employs TRBV21-1 and TRBJ2-5; TRBD2, as called in the table, went unchecked against the DNA. Judging by the DNA end, TRBJ2-1 fits better; the J call may be wrong. TRBV21-1 is noted as a pseudogene. The CDR3 totals 18 residues.

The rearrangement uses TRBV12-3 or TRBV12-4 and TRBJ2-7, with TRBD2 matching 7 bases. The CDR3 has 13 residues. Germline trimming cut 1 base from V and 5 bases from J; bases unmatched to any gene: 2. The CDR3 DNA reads TGTGCCAGCAGTTTAGGACTAGCCCACGAGCAGTACTTC. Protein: CASSLGLAHEQYF.

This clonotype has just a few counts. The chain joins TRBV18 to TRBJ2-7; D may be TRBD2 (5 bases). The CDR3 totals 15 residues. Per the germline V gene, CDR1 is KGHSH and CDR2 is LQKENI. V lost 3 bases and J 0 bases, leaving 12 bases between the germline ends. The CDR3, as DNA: TGTGCCAGCTCACCCCGCTATGGGAGCTCCTACGAGCAGTACTTC. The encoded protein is CASSPRYGSSYEQYF.

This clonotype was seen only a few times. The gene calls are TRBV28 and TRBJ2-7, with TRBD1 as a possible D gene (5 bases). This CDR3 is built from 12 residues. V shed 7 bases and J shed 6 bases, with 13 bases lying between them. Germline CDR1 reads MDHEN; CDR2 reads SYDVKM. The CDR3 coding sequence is TGTGCCAGCACCTTAGGGGCTGGCGAGCAGTACTTC. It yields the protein CASTLGAGEQYF.

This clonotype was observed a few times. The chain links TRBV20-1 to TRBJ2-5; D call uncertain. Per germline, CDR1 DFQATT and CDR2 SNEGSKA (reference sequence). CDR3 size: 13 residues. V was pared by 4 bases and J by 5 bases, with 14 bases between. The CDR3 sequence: CSATAELGETQYF. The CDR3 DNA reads TGCAGTGCTACTGCGGAACTGGGGGAGACCCAGTACTTC.

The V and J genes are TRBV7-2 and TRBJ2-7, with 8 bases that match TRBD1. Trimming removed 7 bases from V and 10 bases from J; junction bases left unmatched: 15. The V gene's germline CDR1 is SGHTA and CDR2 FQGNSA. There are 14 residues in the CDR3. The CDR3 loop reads CASTPGGRRTEQYF. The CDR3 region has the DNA TGTGCCAGCACCCCAGGGGGCAGGAGAACTGAACAGTACTTC.

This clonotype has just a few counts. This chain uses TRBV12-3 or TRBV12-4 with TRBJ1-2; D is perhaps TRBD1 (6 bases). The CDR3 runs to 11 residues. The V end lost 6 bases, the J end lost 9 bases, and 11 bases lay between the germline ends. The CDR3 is CASSLGQSYTF. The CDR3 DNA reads TGTGCCAGCAGCTTGGGACAAAGCTACACCTTC.

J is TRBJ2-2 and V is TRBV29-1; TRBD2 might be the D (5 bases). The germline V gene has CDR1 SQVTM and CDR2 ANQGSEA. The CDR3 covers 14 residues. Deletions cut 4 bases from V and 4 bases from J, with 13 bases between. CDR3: CSVARGIGTGELFF. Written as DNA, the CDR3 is TGCAGCGTTGCACGGGGTATAGGCACCGGGGAGCTGTTTTTT.

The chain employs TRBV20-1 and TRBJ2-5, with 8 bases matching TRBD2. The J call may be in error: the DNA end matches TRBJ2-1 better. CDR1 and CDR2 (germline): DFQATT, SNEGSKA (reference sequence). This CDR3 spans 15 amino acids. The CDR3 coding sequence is TGCAGTGCTAGAGATAGCGGGGACATCAGGAATGAGCAGTTCTTC. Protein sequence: CSARDSGDIRNEQFF.

The CDR3 region is CASSIFLKAEAFF. The CDR3 DNA sequence: TGTGCCAGTAGTATTTTCCTTAAGGCTGAAGCTTTCTTT. V usage is TRBV19 and J usage is TRBJ1-1, with no clear D. The CDR3 has 13 residues. Trimming cost V 3 bases and J 6 bases, with 11 bases left between them. Germline CDR1 reads LNHDA; CDR2 reads SQIVND (reference sequence).

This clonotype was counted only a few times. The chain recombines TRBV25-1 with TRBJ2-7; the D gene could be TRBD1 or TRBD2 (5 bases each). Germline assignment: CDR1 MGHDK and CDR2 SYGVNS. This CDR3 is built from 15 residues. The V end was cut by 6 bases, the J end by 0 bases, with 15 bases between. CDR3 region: CASRGVRRSSYEQYF. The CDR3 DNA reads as TGTGCCAGCAGGGGGGTTAGGCGCTCCTCCTACGAGCAGTACTTC.

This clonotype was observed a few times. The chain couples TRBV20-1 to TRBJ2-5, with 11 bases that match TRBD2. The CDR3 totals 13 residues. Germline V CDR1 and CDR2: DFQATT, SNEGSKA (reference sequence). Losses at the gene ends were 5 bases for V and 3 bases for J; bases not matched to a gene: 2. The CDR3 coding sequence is TGCAGTGCTGGTAGCGGGGGGGAAGAGACCCAGTACTTC. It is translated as CSAGSGGEETQYF.

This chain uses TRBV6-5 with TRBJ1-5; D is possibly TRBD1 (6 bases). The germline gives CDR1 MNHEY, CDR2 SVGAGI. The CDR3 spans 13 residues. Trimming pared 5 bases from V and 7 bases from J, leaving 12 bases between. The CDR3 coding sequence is TGTGCCAGCAGTAACACAGGGAAACAGCCCCAGCATTTT. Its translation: CASSNTGKQPQHF.

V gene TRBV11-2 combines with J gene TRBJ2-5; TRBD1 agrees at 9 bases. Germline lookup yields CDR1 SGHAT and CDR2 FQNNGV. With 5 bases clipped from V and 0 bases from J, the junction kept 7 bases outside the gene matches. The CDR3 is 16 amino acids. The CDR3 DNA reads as TGTGCCAGCAGCGTCACAGGGGGCCGGTACCAAGAGACCCAGTACTTC. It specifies CASSVTGGRYQETQYF. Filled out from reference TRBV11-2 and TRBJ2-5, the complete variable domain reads EAGVAQSPRYKIIEKRQSVAFWCNPISGHATLYWYQQILGQGPKLLIQFQNNGVVDDSQLPKDRFSAERLKGVDSTLKIQPAKLEDSAVYLCASSVTGGRYQETQYFGPGTRLLVL.